This T cell receptor (beta chain) was retrieved from a study of T cells in Graves' hyperthyroidism and ophthalmopathy. At the level of the study: The initial diagnosis was the point when peripheral blood was collected, ahead of any treatment.

The V and J ends lost 10 bases and 1 base respectively, with 16 bases between them. This CDR3 spans 14 amino acids. Germline loops: CDR1 LNHDA, CDR2 SQIVND (reference sequence). Diagnosing involved the use of clinical symptoms, serum thyroxine and TRAb, thyroid ultrasound and orbital computed tomography. From under 12 ml of fresh peripheral blood, PBMCs were isolated. This clonotype was counted between two and nine times. The TCR beta CDR3 regions underwent amplification using RNA transcripts as the source. The HTBI primer set served for first-round RT-PCR of the TCR CDR3. TCRdb redid the calling of the multiplex PCR reads with MiXCR, one entry per CDR3 protein. The repertoire holds 250,000 to 300,000 distinct CDR3 sequences, with approximately 18% as singletons.

Sequenced input: blood. The rearrangement joins TRBV19 to TRBJ1-1; no clear D. This clonotype was obtained from a man in his fifties with Graves' ophthalmopathy. CDR3 coding DNA: TGTGCCACCACAAACCGGGATTCGAACACTGAAGCTTTCTTT. It is translated as CATTNRDSNTEAFF.